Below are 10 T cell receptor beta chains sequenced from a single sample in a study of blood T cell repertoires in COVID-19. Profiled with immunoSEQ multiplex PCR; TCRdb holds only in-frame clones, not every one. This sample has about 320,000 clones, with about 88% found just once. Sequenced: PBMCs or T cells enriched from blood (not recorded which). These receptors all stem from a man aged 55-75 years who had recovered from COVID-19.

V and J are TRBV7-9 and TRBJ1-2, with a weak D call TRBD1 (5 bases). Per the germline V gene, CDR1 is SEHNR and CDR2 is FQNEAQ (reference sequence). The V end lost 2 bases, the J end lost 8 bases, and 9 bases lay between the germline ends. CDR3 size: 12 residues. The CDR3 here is CASSLLRDGYTF. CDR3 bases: TGTGCCAGCAGCTTATTGCGGGACGGCTACACCTTC.

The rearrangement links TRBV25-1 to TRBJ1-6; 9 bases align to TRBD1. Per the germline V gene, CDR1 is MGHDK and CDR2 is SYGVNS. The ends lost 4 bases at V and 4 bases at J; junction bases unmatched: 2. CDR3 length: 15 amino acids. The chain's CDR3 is CASSGGQGYNSPLHF. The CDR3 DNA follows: TGTGCCAGCAGTGGAGGACAGGGGTATAATTCACCCCTCCACTTT. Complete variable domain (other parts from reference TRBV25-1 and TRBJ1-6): EADIYQTPRYLVIGTGKKITLECSQTMGHDKMYWYQQDPGMELHLIHYSYGVNSTEKGDLSSESTVSRIRTEHFPLTLESARPSHTSQYLCASSGGQGYNSPLHFGNGTRLTVT.

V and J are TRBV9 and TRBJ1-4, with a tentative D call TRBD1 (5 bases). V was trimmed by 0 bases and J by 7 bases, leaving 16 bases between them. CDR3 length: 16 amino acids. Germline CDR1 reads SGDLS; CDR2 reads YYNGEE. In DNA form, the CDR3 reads TGTGCCAGCAGCGTAGATGGCAGGGTGCTAGGTGAAAAACTGTTTTTT. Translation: CASSVDGRVLGEKLFF.

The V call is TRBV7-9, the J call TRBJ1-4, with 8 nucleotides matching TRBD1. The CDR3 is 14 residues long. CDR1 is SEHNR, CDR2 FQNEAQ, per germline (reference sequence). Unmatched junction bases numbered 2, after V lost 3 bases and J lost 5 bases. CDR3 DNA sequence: TGTGCCAGCAGCTTTACAGGGGGGAATGAAAAACTGTTTTTT. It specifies CASSFTGGNEKLFF.

In DNA form, the CDR3 reads TGTGCCAGCAGTTTAGGGCCAGGGGGAGCGTACGAGCAGTACTTC. It encodes CASSLGPGGAYEQYF. The chain carries TRBV27 and TRBJ2-7, with 7 bases aligning to TRBD1. The germline CDR1 and CDR2 sequences are MNHEY and SMNVEV (reference sequence). The CDR3 is 15 amino acids. J gave up 4 bases and V 2 bases, and 8 bases lay outside the gene matches.

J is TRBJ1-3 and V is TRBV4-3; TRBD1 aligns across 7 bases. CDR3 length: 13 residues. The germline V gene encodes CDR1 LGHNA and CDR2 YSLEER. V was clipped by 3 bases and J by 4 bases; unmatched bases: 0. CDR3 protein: CASSQGQGNTIYF. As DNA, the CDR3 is TGCGCCAGCAGCCAGGGACAGGGAAACACCATATATTTT.

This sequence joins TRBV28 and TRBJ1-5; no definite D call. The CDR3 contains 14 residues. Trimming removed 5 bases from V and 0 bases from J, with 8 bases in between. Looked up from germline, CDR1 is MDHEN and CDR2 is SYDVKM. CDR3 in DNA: TGTGCCAGCAGTAACGGAGGTAGCAATCAGCCCCAGCATTTT. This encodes CASSNGGSNQPQHF.

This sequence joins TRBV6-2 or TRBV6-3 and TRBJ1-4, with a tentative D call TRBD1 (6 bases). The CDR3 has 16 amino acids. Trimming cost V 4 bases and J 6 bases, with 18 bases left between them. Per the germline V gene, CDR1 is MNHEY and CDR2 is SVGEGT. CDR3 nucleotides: TGTGCCAGCAGTTGGAGGATGGGACAAACAGATGAAAAACTGTTTTTT. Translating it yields CASSWRMGQTDEKLFF.

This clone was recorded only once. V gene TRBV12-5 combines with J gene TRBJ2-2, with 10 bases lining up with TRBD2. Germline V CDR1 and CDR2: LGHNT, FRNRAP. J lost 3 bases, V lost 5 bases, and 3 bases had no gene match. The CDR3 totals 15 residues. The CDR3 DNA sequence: TGTGCTAGTGGTCCGGGACTAGCGTACACCGGGGAGCTGTTTTTT. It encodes CASGPGLAYTGELFF.

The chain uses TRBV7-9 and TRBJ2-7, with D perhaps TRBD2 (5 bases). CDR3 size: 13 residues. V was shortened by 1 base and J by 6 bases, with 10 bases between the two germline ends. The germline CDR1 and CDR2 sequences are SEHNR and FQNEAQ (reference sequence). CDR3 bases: TGTGCCAGCAGCTTAGTATCAGGAGGCGAGCAGTACTTC. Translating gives CASSLVSGGEQYF.